The clone carrying this T cell receptor beta chain is a singleton in its sample. The sample belongs to a study of shared clonotypes between healthy human individuals. Overall study context: Ranging from 18 to 49 in age, donors were a couple of women and three men.

The V end lost 1 base, the J end lost 2 bases, and 9 bases lay between the germline ends. The CDR3 length is 14 residues. Per the germline V gene, CDR1 is SGHDT and CDR2 is YYEEEE. Donors, healthy HIV-negative adults, lacked recent acute infections or vaccinations. TCRdb keeps only in-frame clones here, not all; method: immunoSEQ multiplex PCR. Among over a million clones listed, roughly 96% were seen once. The sequenced material came from naive CD4+ T cells sorted from blood. Subset indicated: CD45RA+ positively selected. This chain uses TRBV5-6 with TRBJ2-5; D uncertain. This clonotype originated in a man aged 30-40 years in good health. DNA of the CDR3: TGTGCCAGCAGCTTGCTCGGAGAACAAGAGACCCAGTACTTC. It codes for CASSLLGEQETQYF.